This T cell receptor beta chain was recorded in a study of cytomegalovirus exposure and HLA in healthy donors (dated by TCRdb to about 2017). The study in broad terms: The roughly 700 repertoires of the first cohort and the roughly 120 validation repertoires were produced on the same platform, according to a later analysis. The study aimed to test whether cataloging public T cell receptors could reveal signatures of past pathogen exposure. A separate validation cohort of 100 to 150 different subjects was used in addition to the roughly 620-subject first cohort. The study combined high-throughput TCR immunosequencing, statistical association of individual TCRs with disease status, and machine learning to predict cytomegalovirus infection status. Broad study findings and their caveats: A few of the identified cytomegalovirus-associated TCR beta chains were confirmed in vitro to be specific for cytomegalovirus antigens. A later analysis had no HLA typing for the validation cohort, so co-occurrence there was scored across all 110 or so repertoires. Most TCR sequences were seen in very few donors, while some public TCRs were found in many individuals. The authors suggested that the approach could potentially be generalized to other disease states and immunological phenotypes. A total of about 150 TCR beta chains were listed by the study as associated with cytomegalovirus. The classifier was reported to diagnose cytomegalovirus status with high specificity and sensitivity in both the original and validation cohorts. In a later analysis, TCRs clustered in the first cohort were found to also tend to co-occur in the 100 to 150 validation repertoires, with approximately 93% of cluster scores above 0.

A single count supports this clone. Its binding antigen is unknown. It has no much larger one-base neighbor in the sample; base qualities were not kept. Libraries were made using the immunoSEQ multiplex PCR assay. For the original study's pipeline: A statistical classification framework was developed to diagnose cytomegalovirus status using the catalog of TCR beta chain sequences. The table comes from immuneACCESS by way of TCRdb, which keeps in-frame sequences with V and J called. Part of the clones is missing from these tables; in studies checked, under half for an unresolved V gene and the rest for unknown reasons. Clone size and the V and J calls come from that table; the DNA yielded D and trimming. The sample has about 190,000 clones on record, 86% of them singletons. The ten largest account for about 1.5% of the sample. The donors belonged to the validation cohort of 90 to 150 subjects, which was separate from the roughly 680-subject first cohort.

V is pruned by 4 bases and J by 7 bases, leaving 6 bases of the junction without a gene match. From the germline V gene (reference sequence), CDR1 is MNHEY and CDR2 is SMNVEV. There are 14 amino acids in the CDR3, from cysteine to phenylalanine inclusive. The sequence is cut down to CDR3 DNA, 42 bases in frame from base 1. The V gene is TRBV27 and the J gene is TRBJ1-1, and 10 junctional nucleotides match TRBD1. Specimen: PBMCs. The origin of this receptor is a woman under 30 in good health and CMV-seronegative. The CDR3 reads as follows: CASSSGQGRGEAFF. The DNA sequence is TGTGCCAGCAGTTCGGGACAGGGGAGGGGTGAAGCTTTCTTT.